The clone carrying this T cell receptor beta chain was counted at least ten times. Cells are PBMCs isolated from approximately 9.2 ml of fresh blood. Template material for amplifying TCR beta CDR3 regions consisted of RNA transcripts. First-round RT-PCR of the TCR CDR3 relied on the HTBI primer set. TCRdb analysed the multiplex PCR reads with MiXCR anew, one entry per CDR3 protein. Of around 700,000 distinct CDR3 sequences listed, roughly 20% are singletons. This entry comes from a study of T cells in Graves' hyperthyroidism and ophthalmopathy. This TCR came from a woman in her fifties or sixties with Graves' hyperthyroidism that later progressed to Graves' ophthalmopathy. Sequencing used blood.

The CDR3 DNA sequence: TGCGCCAGCAGCGTCGGACAGCCAAATGAGCAGTTCTTC. Encoded protein: CASSVGQPNEQFF. The chain recombines TRBV5-1 with TRBJ2-1; tentatively, D is TRBD1 (6 bases). The CDR3 sequence is 13 residues long. V lost 4 bases, J lost 7 bases, and 12 bases lay in between. The germline CDR1 and CDR2 sequences are SGHRS and YFSETQ.